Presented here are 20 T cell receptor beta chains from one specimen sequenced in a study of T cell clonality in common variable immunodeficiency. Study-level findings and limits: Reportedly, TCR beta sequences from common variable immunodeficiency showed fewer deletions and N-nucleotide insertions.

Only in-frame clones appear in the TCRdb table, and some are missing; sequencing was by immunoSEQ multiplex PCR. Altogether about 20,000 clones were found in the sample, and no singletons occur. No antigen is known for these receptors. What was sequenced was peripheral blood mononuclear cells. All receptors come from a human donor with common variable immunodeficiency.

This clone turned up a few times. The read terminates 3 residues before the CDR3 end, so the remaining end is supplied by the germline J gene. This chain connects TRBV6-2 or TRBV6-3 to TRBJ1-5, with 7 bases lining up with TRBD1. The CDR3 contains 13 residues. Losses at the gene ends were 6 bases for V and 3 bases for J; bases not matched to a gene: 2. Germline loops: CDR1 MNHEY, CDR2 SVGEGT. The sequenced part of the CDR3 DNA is TGTGCCAGCAGGGACAGGTCCAATCAGCCC. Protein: CASRDRSNQP. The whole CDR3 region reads CASRDRSNQPQHF.

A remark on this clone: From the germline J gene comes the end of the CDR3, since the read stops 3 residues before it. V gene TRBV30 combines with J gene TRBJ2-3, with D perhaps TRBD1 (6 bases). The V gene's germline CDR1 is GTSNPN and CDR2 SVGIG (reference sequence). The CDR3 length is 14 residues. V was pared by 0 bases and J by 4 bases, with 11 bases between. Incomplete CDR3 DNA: TGTGCCTGGAGTGTAAACACAGGGCCAGATACG. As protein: CAWSVNTGPDT. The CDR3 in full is CAWSVNTGPDTQYF.

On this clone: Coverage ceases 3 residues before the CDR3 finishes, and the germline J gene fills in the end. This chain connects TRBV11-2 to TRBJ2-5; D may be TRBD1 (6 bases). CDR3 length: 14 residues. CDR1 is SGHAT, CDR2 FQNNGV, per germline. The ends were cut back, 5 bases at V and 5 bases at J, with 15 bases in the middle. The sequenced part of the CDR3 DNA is TGTGCCAGCAGCGACGAACGACAGGTTGAGACC. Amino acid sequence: CASSDERQVET. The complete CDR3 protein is CASSDERQVETQYF.

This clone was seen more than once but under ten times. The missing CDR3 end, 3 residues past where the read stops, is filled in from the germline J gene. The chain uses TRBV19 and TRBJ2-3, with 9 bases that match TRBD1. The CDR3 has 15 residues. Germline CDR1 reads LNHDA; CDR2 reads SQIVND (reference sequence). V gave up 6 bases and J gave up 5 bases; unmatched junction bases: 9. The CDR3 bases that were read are TGTGCCAGTAGACACAACAGGGGGCGCCGAGATACG. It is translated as CASRHNRGRRDT. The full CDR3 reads CASRHNRGRRDTQYF.

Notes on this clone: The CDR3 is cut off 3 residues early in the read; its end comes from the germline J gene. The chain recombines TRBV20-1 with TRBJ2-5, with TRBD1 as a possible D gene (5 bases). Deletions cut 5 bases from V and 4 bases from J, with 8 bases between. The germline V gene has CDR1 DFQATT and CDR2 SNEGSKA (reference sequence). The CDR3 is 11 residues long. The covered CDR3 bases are TGCAGTGCTCCTAGGGGAGAGACC. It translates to CSAPRGET. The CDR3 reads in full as CSAPRGETQYF.

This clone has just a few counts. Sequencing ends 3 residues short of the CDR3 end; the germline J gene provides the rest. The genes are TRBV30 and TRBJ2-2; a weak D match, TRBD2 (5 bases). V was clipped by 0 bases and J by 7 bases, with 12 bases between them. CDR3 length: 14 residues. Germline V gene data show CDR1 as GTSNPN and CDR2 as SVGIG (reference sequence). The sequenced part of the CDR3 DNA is TGTGCCTGGAGTGTACTAGTTGGGGTCGGGGAG. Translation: CAWSVLVGVGE. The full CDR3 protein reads CAWSVLVGVGELFF.

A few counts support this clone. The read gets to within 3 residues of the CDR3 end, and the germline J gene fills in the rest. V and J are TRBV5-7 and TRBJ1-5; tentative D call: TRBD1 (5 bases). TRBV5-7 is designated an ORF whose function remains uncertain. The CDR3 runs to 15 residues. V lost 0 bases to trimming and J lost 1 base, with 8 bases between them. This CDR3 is CASSLARGSNQPQHF. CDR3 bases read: TGTGCCAGCAGCTTGGCCCGGGGGAGCAATCAGCCC.

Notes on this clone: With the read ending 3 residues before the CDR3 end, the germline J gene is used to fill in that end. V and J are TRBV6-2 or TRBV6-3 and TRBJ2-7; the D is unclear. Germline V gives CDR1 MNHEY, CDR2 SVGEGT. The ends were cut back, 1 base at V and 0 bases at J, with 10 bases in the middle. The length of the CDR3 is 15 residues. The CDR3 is CASSYWPESSYEQYF. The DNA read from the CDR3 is TGTGCCAGCAGTTACTGGCCAGAGAGCTCCTACGAG.

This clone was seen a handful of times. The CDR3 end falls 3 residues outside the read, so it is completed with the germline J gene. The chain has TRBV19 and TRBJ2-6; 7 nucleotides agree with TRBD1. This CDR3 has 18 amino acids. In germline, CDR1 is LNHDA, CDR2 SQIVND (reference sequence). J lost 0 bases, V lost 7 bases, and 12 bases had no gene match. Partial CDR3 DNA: TGTGCCAGTACCAGAAAAGGGGGCTCCAACTCTGGGGCCAACGTC. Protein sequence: CASTRKGGSNSGANV. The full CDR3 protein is CASTRKGGSNSGANVLTF. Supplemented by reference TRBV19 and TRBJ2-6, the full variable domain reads DGGITQSPKYLFRKEGQNVTLSCEQNLNHDAMYWYRQDPGQGLRLIYYSQIVNDFQKGDIAEGYSVSREKKESFPLTVTSAQKNPTAFYLCASTRKGGSNSGANVLTFGAGSRLTVL.

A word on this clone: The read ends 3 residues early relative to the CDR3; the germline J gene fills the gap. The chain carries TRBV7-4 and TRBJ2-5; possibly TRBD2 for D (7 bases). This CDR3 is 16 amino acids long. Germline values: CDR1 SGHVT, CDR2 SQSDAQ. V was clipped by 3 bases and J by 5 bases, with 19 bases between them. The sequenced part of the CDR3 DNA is TGTGCCAGCAGCTTCGGGGGGAGGGGGGCGCGGGAGACC. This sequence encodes CASSFGGRGARET. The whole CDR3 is CASSFGGRGARETQYF.

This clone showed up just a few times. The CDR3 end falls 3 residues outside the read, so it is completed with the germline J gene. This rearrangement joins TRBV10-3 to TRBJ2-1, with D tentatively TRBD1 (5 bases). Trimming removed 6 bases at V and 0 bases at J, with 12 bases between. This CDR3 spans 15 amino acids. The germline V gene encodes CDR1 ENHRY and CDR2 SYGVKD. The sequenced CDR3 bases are TGTGCCATCAGCCAACAGGAAAGCTCCTACAATGAG. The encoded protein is CAISQQESSYNE. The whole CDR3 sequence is CAISQQESSYNEQFF.

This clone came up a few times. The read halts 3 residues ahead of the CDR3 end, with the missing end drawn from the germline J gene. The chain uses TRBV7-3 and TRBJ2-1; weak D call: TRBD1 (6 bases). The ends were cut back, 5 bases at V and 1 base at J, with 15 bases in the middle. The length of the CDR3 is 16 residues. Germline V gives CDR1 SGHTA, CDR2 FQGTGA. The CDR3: CASSMPGQSSYNEQFF. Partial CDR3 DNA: TGTGCCAGCAGCATGCCCGGACAGAGTTCCTACAATGAG.

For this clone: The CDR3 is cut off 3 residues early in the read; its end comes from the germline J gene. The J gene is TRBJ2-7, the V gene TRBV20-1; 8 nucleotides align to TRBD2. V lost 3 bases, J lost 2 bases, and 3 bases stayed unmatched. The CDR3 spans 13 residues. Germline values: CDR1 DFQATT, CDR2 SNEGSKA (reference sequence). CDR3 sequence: CSARASGPYEQYF. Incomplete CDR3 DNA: TGCAGTGCTAGGGCTAGCGGGCCCTACGAG.

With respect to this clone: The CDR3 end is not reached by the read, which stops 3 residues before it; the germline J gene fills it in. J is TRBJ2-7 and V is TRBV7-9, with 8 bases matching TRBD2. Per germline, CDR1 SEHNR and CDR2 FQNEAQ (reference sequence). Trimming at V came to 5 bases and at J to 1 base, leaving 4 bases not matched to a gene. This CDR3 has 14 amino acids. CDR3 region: CASSPRGGSYEQYF. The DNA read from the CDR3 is TGTGCCAGCAGCCCTCGGGGGGGGTCCTACGAG.

The covered CDR3 bases are TGTGCCTGGAAACGTTTGGGGCGTTTA. The encoded protein is CAWKRLGRL. The whole CDR3 reads CAWKRLGRLAFF. V gene TRBV30 combines with J gene TRBJ1-1, with D possibly TRBD1 on 5 matching bases. Coverage ceases 3 residues before the CDR3 finishes, and the germline J gene fills in the end. The CDR3 covers 12 residues. The V gene's germline CDR1 is GTSNPN and CDR2 SVGIG (reference sequence).

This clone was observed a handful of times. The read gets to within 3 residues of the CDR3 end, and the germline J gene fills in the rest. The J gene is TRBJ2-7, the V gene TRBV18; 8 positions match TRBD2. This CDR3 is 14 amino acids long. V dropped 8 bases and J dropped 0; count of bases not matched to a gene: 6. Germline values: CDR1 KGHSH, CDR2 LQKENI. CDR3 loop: CASATGTSSYEQYF. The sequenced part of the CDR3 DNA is TGTGCCAGCGCCACCGGGACTAGCTCCTACGAG.

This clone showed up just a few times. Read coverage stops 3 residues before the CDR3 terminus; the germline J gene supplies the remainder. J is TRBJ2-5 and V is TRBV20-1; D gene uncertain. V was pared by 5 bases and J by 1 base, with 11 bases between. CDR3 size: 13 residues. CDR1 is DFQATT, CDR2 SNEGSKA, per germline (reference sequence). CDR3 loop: CSAQDWSQETQYF. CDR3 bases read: TGCAGTGCTCAAGACTGGTCCCAAGAGACC.

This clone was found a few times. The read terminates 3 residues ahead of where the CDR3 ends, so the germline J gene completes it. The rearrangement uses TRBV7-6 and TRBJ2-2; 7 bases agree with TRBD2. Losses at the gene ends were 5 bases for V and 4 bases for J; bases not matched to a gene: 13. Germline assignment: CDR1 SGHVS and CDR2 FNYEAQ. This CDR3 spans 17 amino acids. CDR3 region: CASSTRGSGAITGELFF. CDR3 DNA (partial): TGTGCCAGCAGCACTCGCGGGAGCGGAGCAATCACCGGGGAG.

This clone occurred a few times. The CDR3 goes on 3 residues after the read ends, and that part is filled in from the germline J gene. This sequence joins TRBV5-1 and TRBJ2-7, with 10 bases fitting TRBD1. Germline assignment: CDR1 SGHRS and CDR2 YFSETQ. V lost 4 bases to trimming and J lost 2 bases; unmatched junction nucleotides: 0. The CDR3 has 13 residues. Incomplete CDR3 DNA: TGCGCCAGCAGCGGGACAGGGGCCTACGAG. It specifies CASSGTGAYE. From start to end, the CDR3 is CASSGTGAYEQYF.

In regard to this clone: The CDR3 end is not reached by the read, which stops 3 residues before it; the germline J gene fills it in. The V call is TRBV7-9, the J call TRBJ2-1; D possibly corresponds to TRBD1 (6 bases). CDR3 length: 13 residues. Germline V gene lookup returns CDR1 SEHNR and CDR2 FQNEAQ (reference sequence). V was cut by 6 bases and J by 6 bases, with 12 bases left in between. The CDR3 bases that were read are TGTGCCAGCAGTCACGTGGGGGCCAATGAG. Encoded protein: CASSHVGANE. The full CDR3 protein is CASSHVGANEQFF. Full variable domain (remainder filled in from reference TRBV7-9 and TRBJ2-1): DTGVSQNPRHKITKRGQNVTFRCDPISEHNRLYWYRQTLGQGPEFLTYFQNEAQLEKSRLLSDRFSAERPKGSFSTLEIQRTEQGDSAMYLCASSHVGANEQFFGPGTRLTVL.